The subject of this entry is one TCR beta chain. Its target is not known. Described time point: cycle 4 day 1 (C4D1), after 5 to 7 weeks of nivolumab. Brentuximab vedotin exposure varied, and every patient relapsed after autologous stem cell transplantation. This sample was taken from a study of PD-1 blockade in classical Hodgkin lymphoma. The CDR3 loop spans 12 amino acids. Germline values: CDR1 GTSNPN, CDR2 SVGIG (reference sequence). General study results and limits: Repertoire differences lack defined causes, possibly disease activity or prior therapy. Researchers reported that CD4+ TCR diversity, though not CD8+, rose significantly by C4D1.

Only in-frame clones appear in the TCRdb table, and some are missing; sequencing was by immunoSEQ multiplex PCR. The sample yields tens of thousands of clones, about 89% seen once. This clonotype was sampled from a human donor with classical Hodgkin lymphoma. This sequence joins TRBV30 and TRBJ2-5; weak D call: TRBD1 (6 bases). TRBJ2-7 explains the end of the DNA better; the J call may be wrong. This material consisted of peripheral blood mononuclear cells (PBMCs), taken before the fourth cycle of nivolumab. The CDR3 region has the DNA TGTGCCTGGAGTGAGGTGGGGGCCGAGCAGTACTTC. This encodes CAWSEVGAEQYF.